Following are 21 T cell receptor beta chains from one sample sequenced in a study of blood T cells in healthy people across ages. Alongside a J-beta primer mix, a sample-barcoded 5' primer served in a second PCR lasting roughly 7 to 12 cycles. TCRdb fed the 5' RACE reads into MiXCR, producing one record per CDR3 protein. Here the sample spans some 800,000 distinct CDR3 sequences, approximately 25% being singletons. These sequences were also reported in another study, on T cells of mothers and their children.

The source material was blood. All receptors derive from a boy between 10 and 17 years old in good health.

This clonotype was recorded a few times. The chain employs TRBV29-1 and TRBJ2-1, with D perhaps given as TRBD1 or TRBD2 (7 bases each). The CDR3 loop spans 13 amino acids. In germline, CDR1 is SQVTM, CDR2 ANQGSEA. Trimming removed 6 bases at V and 4 bases at J, with 13 bases between. For the CDR3, the DNA is TGCAGCGTAGCGGGACAGCCGTACAATGAGCAGTTCTTC. Translating gives CSVAGQPYNEQFF.

The chain is built from TRBV27 and TRBJ2-5, with D tentatively TRBD1 (5 bases). Germline CDR1 and CDR2: MNHEY and SMNVEV (reference sequence). This CDR3 contains 13 residues. V lost 3 bases, J lost 7 bases, and 12 bases lay in between. The CDR3 region is CASSFGRVGTQYF. The CDR3 nucleotides are TGTGCCAGCAGTTTTGGCAGGGTTGGGACCCAGTACTTC.

V gene TRBV2 combines with J gene TRBJ2-1; a possible D gene is TRBD1 (6 bases). Trimming removed 6 bases from V and 4 bases from J, with 16 bases in between. CDR3 length: 15 residues. CDR1 is SNHLY and CDR2 is FYNNEI in the germline V gene. The CDR3 reads CASSDRGHSYNEQFF. In nucleotides, the CDR3 is TGTGCCAGCAGCGACCGGGGACACTCGTACAATGAGCAGTTCTTC.

Only a few counts were recorded for this clonotype. Compared with germline, one end of the junction differs, possibly owing to a read error. The chain is built from TRBV7-9 and TRBJ2-5; TRBD1 agrees at 7 bases. The J call is in doubt because the DNA end fits TRBJ2-7 better. Per the germline V gene, CDR1 is SEHNR and CDR2 is FQNEAQ (reference sequence). The CDR3 covers 14 residues. The DNA of the CDR3 is TGCGCCAGCAGCTTAGCGCAGGGGGTCGACGAGCAGTACTTC. Protein: CASSLAQGVDEQYF.

The sample holds a few counts of this clonotype. The rearrangement uses TRBV5-1 and TRBJ1-1, with TRBD1 identical over 7 bases. The V segment lost 4 bases and the J segment 1 base; nucleotides outside the gene matches: 19. Germline values: CDR1 SGHRS, CDR2 YFSETQ. The CDR3 sequence is 19 residues long. The CDR3 nucleotides read TGCGCCAGCAGCCCCTCGGGACAGTGGTTAGGAGTCAGGAACACTGAAGCTTTCTTT. Translation: CASSPSGQWLGVRNTEAFF.

The V gene is TRBV6-2 or TRBV6-3, the J gene TRBJ2-4; no clear D. CDR1 MNHEY and CDR2 SVGEGT come from the germline V gene. Trimming shortened V by 6 bases and J by 0 bases, and 6 bases separated the two germline ends. This CDR3 spans 13 amino acids. The CDR3 protein is CASRAIAKNIQYF. Written as DNA, the CDR3 is TGTGCCAGCAGGGCGATAGCCAAAAACATTCAGTACTTC.

The chain has TRBV11-2 and TRBJ2-4; D call uncertain. Trimming stripped 4 bases from V and 1 base from J, with 20 bases between. The CDR3 is 18 residues long. Germline lookup yields CDR1 SGHAT and CDR2 FQNNGV. In DNA form, the CDR3 reads TGTGCCAGCAGCTCACAAGGGTCGAGCACAAGGGCCAAAAACATTCAGTACTTC. It yields the protein CASSSQGSSTRAKNIQYF.

This clonotype was detected only a few times. The V call is TRBV9, the J call TRBJ1-5, with D unclear. Germline V lookup: CDR1 SGDLS, CDR2 YYNGEE. The ends were cut back, 0 bases at V and 1 base at J, with 5 bases in the middle. This CDR3 has 14 amino acids. The CDR3 protein is CASSVGGSNQPQHF. The CDR3 DNA is TGTGCCAGCAGCGTAGGGGGAAGCAATCAGCCCCAGCATTTT.

The gene calls are TRBV4-3 and TRBJ2-3; D is perhaps TRBD2 (5 bases). Trimming took off 0 bases at V and 0 bases at J, with 19 bases between the two ends. The germline V gene has CDR1 LGHNA and CDR2 YSLEER. CDR3 length: 19 residues. As DNA, the CDR3 is TGCGCCAGCAGCCAAGATCTCTCAACGCTAGCCTCCAGCACAGATACGCAGTATTTT. Its translation is CASSQDLSTLASSTDTQYF.

A few counts support this clonotype. The chain is built from TRBV29-1 and TRBJ2-3; 8 bases agree with TRBD2. V was pared by 6 bases and J by 2 bases, with 16 bases of the junction left unmatched. The CDR3 covers 17 residues. CDR1 and CDR2 from the germline V gene are SQVTM and ANQGSEA. This chain's CDR3 is CSVSSGRARRVTDTQYF. Here the CDR3 DNA reads TGCAGCGTCAGTTCCGGGAGGGCCCGCCGGGTCACAGATACGCAGTATTTT.

This clonotype appeared a few times. This chain uses TRBV20-1 with TRBJ1-2; 9 bases align to TRBD1. The trim removed 6 bases at V and 2 bases at J, leaving 4 bases unmatched. The CDR3 spans 13 residues. The V gene's germline CDR1 is DFQATT and CDR2 SNEGSKA (reference sequence). The CDR3, as DNA: TGCAGTGCGCACGGGACAGGGAACTATGGCTACACCTTC. Encoded protein: CSAHGTGNYGYTF.

The chain carries TRBV4-2 and TRBJ1-2; D call uncertain. The CDR3 loop spans 15 amino acids. Trimming shortened V by 0 bases and J by 1 base, and 9 bases separated the two germline ends. CDR1 is LGHNA and CDR2 is YNFKEQ in the germline V gene. CDR3 region: CASSQEHSNNYGYTF. CDR3 coding DNA: TGTGCCAGCAGCCAAGAGCACAGTAATAACTATGGCTACACCTTC.

The V and J genes are TRBV20-1 and TRBJ1-5, with D unclear. This CDR3 comprises 13 residues. V was pared by 2 bases and J by 5 bases, with 10 bases between. The germline V gene has CDR1 DFQATT and CDR2 SNEGSKA (reference sequence). The DNA of the CDR3 is TGCAGTGCTAGAATCAGCGTATATCAGCCCCAGCATTTT. Translation gives CSARISVYQPQHF.

This chain joins TRBV4-2 and TRBJ2-1, with unresolved D. Germline values: CDR1 LGHNA, CDR2 YNFKEQ. This CDR3 is 15 amino acids long. The V and J ends lost 4 bases and 8 bases respectively, with 18 bases between them. The CDR3 region is CASSRSDTSGDEQFF. The CDR3, as DNA: TGTGCCAGCAGCCGGAGCGATACCTCGGGCGATGAGCAGTTCTTC.

This chain uses TRBV4-1 with TRBJ1-2; D perhaps matches TRBD1 (5 bases). This CDR3 spans 16 amino acids. Per germline, CDR1 MGHRA and CDR2 YSYEKL. V was cut by 0 bases and J by 4 bases, with 15 bases left in between. CDR3 in amino acids: CASSQDLARARYGYTF. CDR3 sequence (DNA): TGCGCCAGCAGCCAAGATCTAGCCAGGGCCCGCTATGGCTACACCTTC.

The chain has TRBV12-3 or TRBV12-4 and TRBJ1-1; 9 nucleotides match TRBD1. V was pared by 7 bases and J by 5 bases, with 5 bases of the junction left unmatched. The CDR3 sequence is 13 residues long. The CDR3 spells CASTTGGATEAFF. The CDR3 nucleotides are TGTGCCAGCACAACAGGGGGCGCGACTGAAGCTTTCTTT.

The gene calls are TRBV2 and TRBJ1-5; 10 bases align to TRBD1. Trimming removed 8 bases from V and 2 bases from J; junction bases left unmatched: 9. The length of the CDR3 is 16 residues. Germline lookup yields CDR1 SNHLY and CDR2 FYNNEI. CDR3 nucleotides: TGTGCCAGCGGCGACAGGGGGCGCTTTGGCAATCAGCCCCAGCATTTT. This sequence encodes CASGDRGRFGNQPQHF.

The chain uses TRBV15 and TRBJ1-4; perhaps TRBD1 as D (6 bases). The V gene lost 5 bases and the J gene lost 4 bases, with 11 bases spanning the gap. CDR3 length: 14 amino acids. Germline-derived CDR1 and CDR2 are LNHNV and YYDKDF (reference sequence). The CDR3 protein is CATSGGGNNEKLFF. The DNA for the CDR3 is TGTGCCACCAGCGGGGGCGGGAATAATGAAAAACTGTTTTTT.

This clonotype was picked up a small number of times. The chain has TRBV20-1 and TRBJ1-3, with unresolved D. Germline lookup yields CDR1 DFQATT and CDR2 SNEGSKA (reference sequence). V lost 5 bases and J lost 0, with 8 bases in between. The CDR3 has 13 amino acids. Written as DNA, the CDR3 is TGCAGTGCTCGCACAGCCTCTGGAAACACCATATATTTT. It specifies CSARTASGNTIYF.

The table lists this clonotype with a few counts. V gene TRBV13 combines with J gene TRBJ2-7, with D possibly TRBD2 on 6 matching bases. V was cut by 5 bases and J by 7 bases, with 21 bases left in between. The CDR3 runs to 15 residues. CDR1 and CDR2 (germline): PRHDT, FYEKMQ (reference sequence). The CDR3 DNA is TGTGCCAGCAGCAAATCGACGGGACGCGGGGAAGAGCAGTACTTC. Translated: CASSKSTGRGEEQYF.

There are a few counts of this clonotype. The chain couples TRBV7-2 to TRBJ2-1; 12 positions match TRBD2. Per the germline V gene, CDR1 is SGHTA and CDR2 is FQGNSA. This CDR3 contains 15 residues. Germline trimming cut 5 bases from V and 6 bases from J; bases unmatched to any gene: 5. CDR3 sequence: CASSPSGRAVNEQFF. CDR3 DNA: TGTGCCAGCAGCCCTAGCGGGAGGGCCGTCAATGAGCAGTTCTTC.